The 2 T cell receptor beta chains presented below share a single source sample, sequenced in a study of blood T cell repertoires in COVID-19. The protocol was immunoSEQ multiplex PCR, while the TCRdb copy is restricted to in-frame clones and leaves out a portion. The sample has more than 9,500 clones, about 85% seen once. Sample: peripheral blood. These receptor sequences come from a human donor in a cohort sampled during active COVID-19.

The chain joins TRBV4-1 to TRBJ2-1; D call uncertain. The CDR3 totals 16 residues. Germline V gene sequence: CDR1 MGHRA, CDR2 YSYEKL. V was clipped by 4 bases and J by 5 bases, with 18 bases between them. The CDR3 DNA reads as TGCGCCAGCAGCCCCCGAGTTGCTCCTCCCCACAATGAGCAGTTCTTC. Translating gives CASSPRVAPPHNEQFF.

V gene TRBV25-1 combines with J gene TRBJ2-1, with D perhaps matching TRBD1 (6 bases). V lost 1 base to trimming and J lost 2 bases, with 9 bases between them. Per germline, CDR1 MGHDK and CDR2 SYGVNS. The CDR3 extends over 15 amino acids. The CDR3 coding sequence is TGTGCCAGCAGTGAATTCAGGGGCACCTACAATGAGCAGTTCTTC. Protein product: CASSEFRGTYNEQFF.